Listed here are 2 T cell receptor beta chains from one sample, sequenced in a study of T-cell memory formation after mild COVID-19. TCRdb called the 5' RACE reads again in MiXCR, with one record for every CDR3 protein. The sample records 140,000 to 150,000 distinct CDR3 sequences, approximately 5.7% being singletons. The specimen sequenced was PBMCs or a T cell subset sorted from them (not recorded which). The receptors derive from an adult woman who had mild COVID-19 (a few samples of this study predate the infection). Cell type and time point are not known.

This clonotype has at least ten counts. This chain links TRBV15 with TRBJ1-2, with D perhaps TRBD1 (5 bases). V shed 8 bases and J shed 7 bases, with 8 bases lying between them. Germline CDR1 reads LNHNV; CDR2 reads YYDKDF (reference sequence). The CDR3 is 10 amino acids. The CDR3 DNA reads TGTGCCACCTCTGGGGGTGGCTACACCTTC. It encodes CATSGGGYTF. Variable domain in full (rest from reference TRBV15 and TRBJ1-2): DAMVIQNPRYQVTQFGKPVTLSCSQTLNHNVMYWYQQKSSQAPKLLFHYYDKDFNNEADTPDNFQSRRPNTSFCFLDIRSPGLGDTAMYLCATSGGGYTFGSGTRLTVV.

This clonotype was seen a handful of times. The chain employs TRBV24-1 and TRBJ2-1, with 7 bases fitting TRBD2. Trimming at V came to 2 bases and at J to 4 bases, leaving 10 bases not matched to a gene. The CDR3 totals 17 residues. CDR1 and CDR2 (germline): KGHDR, SFDVKD. CDR3 bases: TGTGCCACCAGTGATTCGGGACTAAGCTTCCTATACAATGAGCAGTTCTTC. This sequence encodes CATSDSGLSFLYNEQFF.